This T cell receptor beta chain was recorded in a study of T-cell memory formation after mild COVID-19. Study outcomes and limitations: Contracting CD4+ clones sat mainly in CM and EM; CD8+ in EMRA. The pre-infection memory compartment contained some responding clones, suggesting cross-reactive memory joined.

This clonotype was observed many times. Its matching antigen is unknown. TCRdb recomputed calls from the 5' RACE reads with MiXCR, one row per CDR3 protein. The sample shows about 350,000 distinct CDR3 sequences, approximately 13% of them seen only once. The sequenced material came from PBMCs or a T cell subset sorted from them (not recorded which). The TCR sequence derives from a man between 18 and 35 years old who had mild COVID-19 (a few samples of this study predate the infection). Cell type and time point are not known.

The CDR3 nucleotides read TGTGCCAGCAGCTTAGCCCCCCAGTGGTTAGGGGAGACCCAGTACTTC. Protein: CASSLAPQWLGETQYF. The chain uses TRBV11-2 and TRBJ2-5; D ambiguous. The CDR3 runs to 16 residues. Between the trimmed V and J ends, which lost 1 base and 5 bases, there was a span of 17 bases. Germline CDR1 reads SGHAT; CDR2 reads FQNNGV.